The rows below give T cell receptor beta chains drawn from one sample of a study of cytomegalovirus exposure and HLA in healthy donors. Sequencing was performed with immunoSEQ multiplex PCR; in TCRdb, only in-frame clones are kept and a portion is missing. The repertoire has approximately 150,000 clones, approximately 84% of them found once; the top ten carry roughly 7%. The sequencing input was PBMCs. These receptors originate from a woman aged 40 to 50 in good health and CMV-seropositive. The CDR3 runs from the conserved cysteine through the conserved F or W. A D gene is named only where the DNA matches it firmly. The size entry is marked missing in some rows and otherwise reads once, few, many or a size class.

TRBV12-2	-	TRBJ2-1	once	CASRPPVLDEQFF	TGTGCAAGTCGCCCCCCCGTACTCGATGAGCAGTTCTTC
TRBV2	-	TRBJ2-7	-	CASSQDTFSYEQYF	TGTGCCAGCAGTCAGGACACCTTTTCCTACGAGCAGTACTTC
TRBV5-4	TRBD1	TRBJ2-5	-	CASSAKDRGETQYF	TGTGCCAGCAGCGCCAAGGACAGGGGAGAGACCCAGTACTTC
TRBV6-4	TRBD1	TRBJ1-5	few	CASSATGEQPQHF	TGTGCCAGCAGTGCCACAGGGGAACAGCCCCAGCATTTT
TRBV4-1	-	TRBJ2-2	-	CASSPRDLGELFF	TGCGCCAGCAGCCCCCGGGACTTAGGGGAGCTGTTTTTT
TRBV30	-	TRBJ1-1	-	CAWTQRLNTEAFF	TGTGCCTGGACCCAGAGGCTGAACACTGAAGCTTTCTTT
TRBV30	TRBD1	TRBJ1-4	-	CAWKDRGLGNEKLFF	TGTGCCTGGAAGGACAGGGGGTTGGGGAATGAAAAACTGTTTTTT
TRBV30	TRBD1	TRBJ1-3	-	CAWSLPTGTGNTIYF	TGTGCCTGGAGTTTACCGACAGGGACAGGAAACACCATATATTTT
TRBV18	TRBD1	TRBJ1-4	few	CASSQNSGTVNEKLFF	TGTGCCAGCTCACAAAATTCCGGGACAGTTAATGAAAAACTGTTTTTT
TRBV5-8	-	TRBJ1-2	-	CASSLGENYGYTF	TGTGCCAGCAGCTTAGGAGAGAACTATGGCTACACCTTC
TRBV6-4	TRBD2	TRBJ2-3	-	CASSPGGLATDTQYF	TGTGCCAGCAGCCCGGGGGGTCTAGCCACAGATACGCAGTATTTT
TRBV21-1	-	TRBJ2-3	few	CATPTGMADTQYF	TGTGCGACCCCTACGGGGATGGCAGATACGCAGTATTTT
TRBV19	-	TRBJ1-3	-	CASSRGLENTIYF	TGTGCCAGTAGTAGGGGCTTGGAAAACACCATATATTTT
TRBV28	TRBD2	TRBJ2-5	-	CASGAWASGVETQYF	TGTGCCAGCGGCGCATGGGCTAGCGGGGTAGAGACCCAGTACTTC
TRBV7-6	TRBD1	TRBJ2-2	once	CASSHRGPTGELFF	TGTGCCAGCAGCCACAGGGGTCCCACCGGGGAGCTGTTTTTT
TRBV10-3	TRBD1	TRBJ2-6	once	CAISESRGRGSGANGLTF	TGTGCCATCAGTGAGTCTAGGGGGCGCGGATCTGGGGCCAACGGCCTGACTTTC